The 25 T cell receptor beta chains below all came from one sample that was sequenced in a study of T-cell reconstitution after alpha-beta-depleted transplantation in children. The authors prepared the TCRbeta library with unique molecular identifiers. Using its own MiXCR run on the PCR reads, TCRdb lists one record per CDR3 protein. The sample lists around 200,000 distinct CDR3 sequences, approximately 10% seen once, with 28% in the top ten. The sample in question was PBMCs, obtained before TCRalphabeta/CD19-depleted stem cell transplant. These receptors originate from a child less than two years old with acute myeloid leukemia, due to receive a stem cell transplant.

In this sample, this clonotype turned up many times. The V call is TRBV5-8, the J call TRBJ1-2, with TRBD1 matching 7 bases. Germline CDR1 reads SGHTS; CDR2 reads YDEGEE. The CDR3 consists of 13 residues. V gave up 5 bases and J gave up 6 bases; unmatched junction bases: 7. CDR3 amino acids: CASRRTGVHGYTF. CDR3 in DNA: TGTGCCAGCAGACGTACAGGGGTCCATGGCTACACCTTC.

The rearrangement joins TRBV20-1 to TRBJ1-2, with TRBD1 matching over 9 bases. Per the germline V gene, CDR1 is DFQATT and CDR2 is SNEGSKA (reference sequence). This CDR3 region has 15 residues. J lost 4 bases, V lost 7 bases, and 13 bases had no gene match. CDR3 protein: CSVNPMTGGSYGYTF. For the CDR3, the DNA is TGCAGTGTCAATCCCATGACAGGGGGGAGCTATGGCTACACCTTC.

This clonotype was detected ten times or more. This rearrangement joins TRBV28 to TRBJ1-6; D ambiguous. With 2 bases removed from V and 9 bases from J, the gap between germline ends came to 5 bases. This CDR3 is 12 amino acids long. The germline CDR1 and CDR2 sequences are MDHEN and SYDVKM. CDR3 DNA: TGTGCCAGCAGTTTACAGAGTTCACCCCTCCACTTT. It codes for CASSLQSSPLHF.

This clonotype has a count of ten or more. CDR3 loop: CASSLSLGQGNNEQFF. Here the CDR3 DNA reads TGCGCCAGCAGCTTGTCGTTAGGACAGGGGAACAATGAGCAGTTCTTC. The chain is built from TRBV5-1 and TRBJ2-1; 9 positions match TRBD1. This CDR3 has 16 residues. V trimming: 1 base; J trimming: 5 bases; junction bases outside the gene matches: 7. CDR1 and CDR2 (germline): SGHRS, YFSETQ.

This clonotype has at least ten counts. CDR3 DNA sequence: TGCGCCAGCAGCTTGGCCTCGGACAACTATGGCTACACCTTC. The encoded protein is CASSLASDNYGYTF. The chain couples TRBV5-1 to TRBJ1-2, with no clear D. This CDR3 is built from 14 residues. Germline lookup yields CDR1 SGHRS and CDR2 YFSETQ. Deletions cut 0 bases from V and 2 bases from J, with 8 bases between.

The table lists this clonotype with many counts. This chain links TRBV7-2 with TRBJ2-1, with a possible D match to TRBD1 (6 bases). The V end lost 3 bases, the J end lost 6 bases, and 9 bases lay between the germline ends. CDR1 and CDR2 from the germline V gene are SGHTA and FQGNSA. This CDR3 is 13 amino acids long. The chain's CDR3 is CASSFNRVNEQFF. CDR3 nucleotide sequence: TGTGCCAGCAGCTTTAACAGGGTCAATGAGCAGTTCTTC.

This clonotype showed up many times. V usage is TRBV2 and J usage is TRBJ2-1, with D tentatively TRBD1 or TRBD2 (6 bases each). V gave up 4 bases and J gave up 4 bases, with 14 bases separating them. Germline V CDR1 and CDR2: SNHLY, FYNNEI. There are 15 residues in the CDR3. CDR3 coding DNA: TGTGCCAGCAGTGGGGGGGCTAGCAGTTACAATGAGCAGTTCTTC. The encoded protein is CASSGGASSYNEQFF.

This clonotype has at least ten counts. The V call is TRBV5-1, the J call TRBJ2-7; weak D call: TRBD1 (5 bases). V gave up 2 bases and J gave up 0 bases, with 12 bases separating them. The germline V gene encodes CDR1 SGHRS and CDR2 YFSETQ. This CDR3 comprises 15 residues. DNA for the CDR3: TGCGCCAGCAGCTTTTGGCTGGACACCTCCTACGAGCAGTACTTC. Its protein is CASSFWLDTSYEQYF.

This clonotype came up many times. The genes are TRBV7-2 and TRBJ2-1; 9 nucleotides agree with TRBD2. This CDR3 spans 14 amino acids. Germline lookup yields CDR1 SGHTA and CDR2 FQGNSA. Unmatched junction bases numbered 9, after V lost 4 bases and J lost 11 bases. The CDR3 loop reads CASSSLLAGHQQFF. CDR3 in DNA: TGTGCCAGCAGCTCGCTACTAGCGGGCCATCAGCAGTTCTTC.

V is TRBV20-1 and J is TRBJ2-5; 9 bases agree with TRBD2. The germline gives CDR1 DFQATT, CDR2 SNEGSKA (reference sequence). This CDR3 is 15 amino acids long. The junction had 8 bases not matched to a gene; V was cut back by 1 base and J by 5 bases. CDR3 protein: CSARGAGGPGETQYF. DNA for the CDR3: TGCAGTGCTAGAGGGGCGGGAGGGCCGGGGGAGACCCAGTACTTC.

The table lists this clonotype with many counts. The chain has TRBV30 and TRBJ2-1; D call uncertain. CDR1 is GTSNPN, CDR2 SVGIG, per germline (reference sequence). Trimming pared 2 bases from V and 5 bases from J, leaving 16 bases between. The CDR3 is 15 residues long. DNA of the CDR3: TGTGCCTGGAGTATCGGCCCTTTGGGCGACAATGAGCAGTTCTTC. Its translation: CAWSIGPLGDNEQFF.

J is TRBJ2-3 and V is TRBV30, with unresolved D. This CDR3 has 12 residues. Looked up from germline, CDR1 is GTSNPN and CDR2 is SVGIG (reference sequence). V lost 5 bases to trimming and J lost 2 bases, with 8 bases between them. The CDR3 region has the DNA TGTGCCTGGGGAACGACCACAGATACGCAGTATTTT. This sequence encodes CAWGTTTDTQYF.

This clonotype was recorded a few times. The J gene is TRBJ1-2, the V gene TRBV5-5; D is unclear. The CDR3 loop spans 14 amino acids. Looked up from germline, CDR1 is SGHKS and CDR2 is YYEKEE (reference sequence). Trimming took off 0 bases at V and 0 bases at J, with 6 bases between the two ends. The CDR3 nucleotides are TGTGCCAGCAGCTTGGGAGTTCCTAACTATGGCTACACCTTC. Translating it yields CASSLGVPNYGYTF.

This clonotype came up a few times. This chain links TRBV20-1 with TRBJ1-2, with TRBD1 matching 8 bases. Germline CDR1 and CDR2: DFQATT and SNEGSKA (reference sequence). With V trimmed by 0 bases and J by 6 bases, 9 bases remained unmatched. The CDR3 is made up of 15 amino acids. The CDR3 spells CSARERQGAGDGYTF. DNA for the CDR3: TGCAGTGCTAGAGAACGTCAGGGGGCAGGGGATGGCTACACCTTC.

This clonotype was picked up many times. The V and J genes are TRBV7-2 and TRBJ1-1, with D unclear. The CDR3 is 14 residues long. V was shortened by 0 bases and J by 6 bases, with 11 bases between the two germline ends. Germline V gives CDR1 SGHTA, CDR2 FQGNSA. This chain's CDR3 is CASSLAVGWPEAFF. The DNA of the CDR3 is TGTGCCAGCAGCTTAGCGGTCGGTTGGCCTGAAGCTTTCTTT.

The table lists this clonotype with many counts. The gene calls are TRBV6-2 or TRBV6-3 and TRBJ1-5; TRBD1 agrees at 9 bases. The CDR3 sequence is 16 residues long. Germline values: CDR1 MNHEY, CDR2 SVGEGT. Trimming at V came to 5 bases and at J to 7 bases, leaving 12 bases not matched to a gene. CDR3 in DNA: TGTGCCAGCAGTGCGGACACAGGGGGCGCGGGGCAGCCCCAGCATTTT. Translation: CASSADTGGAGQPQHF.

This clonotype came up many times. The genes are TRBV12-3 or TRBV12-4 and TRBJ2-2; 11 bases are shared with TRBD2. V shed 8 bases, J shed 4 bases, and the junction held 6 bases outside the gene matches. This CDR3 comprises 15 residues. This CDR3 reads CASFSGGAGTGELFF. The CDR3 nucleotides are TGTGCCAGCTTTAGCGGGGGGGCTGGCACCGGGGAGCTGTTTTTT.

This clonotype was recorded at least ten times. The rearrangement uses TRBV7-2 and TRBJ2-3; D is unresolved. The CDR3 has 10 residues. Trimming took off 10 bases at V and 5 bases at J, with 7 bases between the two ends. CDR1 and CDR2 from the germline V gene are SGHTA and FQGNSA. CDR3 region: CATEIDTQYF. Here the CDR3 DNA reads TGTGCCACCGAGATAGATACGCAGTATTTT.

There are many counts of this clonotype. The rearrangement uses TRBV20-1 and TRBJ2-1; the match to TRBD2 covers 14 bases. V lost 1 base to trimming and J lost 12 bases; unmatched junction nucleotides: 11. Per germline, CDR1 DFQATT and CDR2 SNEGSKA (reference sequence). The CDR3 covers 16 residues. In DNA, the CDR3 is TGCAGTGCTAGAGGCCTCCGACTAGCGGGAGGGCGGCGGCAGTTCTTC. Its protein product is CSARGLRLAGGRRQFF.

This clonotype turned up a few times. The chain uses TRBV7-2 and TRBJ2-3; D remains unclear. Per germline, CDR1 SGHTA and CDR2 FQGNSA. The CDR3 has 15 amino acids. V was pared by 5 bases and J by 5 bases, with 17 bases between. The CDR3 bases are TGTGCCAGCAGCCCGATCGTCAGGCGTGGAGATACGCAGTATTTT. Protein sequence: CASSPIVRRGDTQYF.

This clonotype was seen ten or more times. This chain links TRBV7-9 with TRBJ1-2; unclear D gene. Germline V lookup: CDR1 SEHNR, CDR2 FQNEAQ (reference sequence). Trimming shortened V by 1 base and J by 4 bases, and 13 bases separated the two germline ends. This CDR3 region has 15 residues. The CDR3: CASSLVYGPSYGYTF. The CDR3 nucleotides are TGTGCCAGCAGCTTAGTGTACGGACCTTCCTATGGCTACACCTTC.

About this clonotype itself: At one boundary the junction diverges from the germline segment, which might be a read error. J is TRBJ2-7 and V is TRBV20-1; D tentatively fits TRBD1 or TRBD2 (5 bases each). The CDR3 has 14 residues. Germline V gene sequence: CDR1 DFQATT, CDR2 SNEGSKA (reference sequence). The CDR3 protein is CSARGDESSYEQYF. CDR3 DNA: TGCAGTGCAAGAGGGGACGAGAGCTCCTACGAGCAGTACTTC.

This clonotype was counted many times. CDR3 coding DNA: TGTGCCAGCAGTTTAGCGGTCAGCGGGGAGCTGTTTTTT. Translating gives CASSLAVSGELFF. The V gene is TRBV12-3 or TRBV12-4, the J gene TRBJ2-2; D is unclear. The CDR3 has 13 amino acids. Trimming removed 0 bases at V and 7 bases at J, with 6 bases between.

The chain carries TRBV29-1 and TRBJ1-2, with D uncertain. Deletions cut 6 bases from V and 0 bases from J, with 11 bases between. The germline CDR1 and CDR2 sequences are SQVTM and ANQGSEA. The CDR3 runs to 13 residues. CDR3 residues: CSVPDLANYGYTF. As DNA, the CDR3 is TGCAGCGTACCAGACCTGGCTAACTATGGCTACACCTTC.

This clonotype was counted ten times or more. The gene calls are TRBV6-2 or TRBV6-3 and TRBJ1-5; a weak D match, TRBD1 (6 bases). This CDR3 comprises 13 residues. The ends were cut back, 7 bases at V and 7 bases at J, with 14 bases in the middle. From germline, CDR1 is MNHEY and CDR2 SVGEGT. CDR3 bases: TGTGCCAGCACCGGGGGGGCCGGACAGCCCCAGCATTTT. Translating it yields CASTGGAGQPQHF.